The 15 T cell receptor beta chains below come from one sample, sequenced in a study of cytomegalovirus exposure and HLA in healthy donors. Assay used: immunoSEQ multiplex PCR; TCRdb lists only in-frame clones, some missing. The table shows roughly 150,000 clones, with roughly nine tenths occurring only once. Source material: PBMCs. Receptors were obtained from a woman in her 30s in good health and CMV-seronegative.

This clone has a single count. The chain couples TRBV6-5 to TRBJ1-2; D is unclear. Trimming removed 0 bases at V and 2 bases at J, with 10 bases between. The CDR3 contains 15 residues. Germline lookup yields CDR1 MNHEY and CDR2 SVGAGI. CDR3 protein: CASSYSSGVNYGYTF. The CDR3, as DNA: TGTGCCAGCAGTTACTCGAGCGGGGTAAACTATGGCTACACCTTC.

This clone has just one count. This rearrangement joins TRBV4-3 to TRBJ1-4, with D unclear. The CDR3 extends over 15 amino acids. Germline V gene sequence: CDR1 LGHNA, CDR2 YSLEER. The ends were cut back, 2 bases at V and 1 base at J, with 8 bases in the middle. This chain's CDR3 is CASSQSGKTNEKLFF. The CDR3 DNA sequence: TGCGCCAGCAGCCAATCGGGGAAAACTAATGAAAAACTGTTTTTT.

In DNA, the CDR3 is TGTGCCAGCTCGGACAGATATCAGCCCCAGCATTTT. Protein sequence: CASSDRYQPQHF. This rearrangement joins TRBV18 to TRBJ1-5; perhaps TRBD1 as D (6 bases). This CDR3 has 12 amino acids. V lost 6 bases and J 5 bases, leaving 8 bases between the germline ends. Germline CDR1 and CDR2: KGHSH and LQKENI.

The chain recombines TRBV7-2 with TRBJ2-3, with D possibly matching TRBD2 (6 bases). The CDR3 has 18 residues. The germline V gene has CDR1 SGHTA and CDR2 FQGNSA. V lost 5 bases to trimming and J lost 2 bases, with 23 bases between them. DNA of the CDR3: TGTGCCAGCAGCCCGCAGCTCCATAGCGGATCTTCCACAGATACGCAGTATTTT. Its translation is CASSPQLHSGSSTDTQYF.

This chain links TRBV10-2 with TRBJ2-1; 8 bases are shared with TRBD2. Germline CDR1 is WSHSY and CDR2 is SAAADI. With 2 bases clipped from V and 9 bases from J, the junction kept 12 bases outside the gene matches. The CDR3 has 16 residues. The CDR3 region is CASSEGPGLVGREQFF. The DNA of the CDR3 is TGCGCCAGCAGTGAGGGCCCGGGACTAGTTGGTCGTGAGCAGTTCTTC.

V gene TRBV19 combines with J gene TRBJ2-7; D possibly corresponds to TRBD2 (5 bases). Germline values: CDR1 LNHDA, CDR2 SQIVND (reference sequence). This CDR3 is 17 amino acids long. The V gene lost 5 bases and the J gene lost 0 bases, with 20 bases spanning the gap. CDR3 protein: CASSAPERERSSYEQYF. Written as DNA, the CDR3 is TGTGCCAGTAGTGCACCCGAGAGGGAACGGAGCTCCTACGAGCAGTACTTC.

The rearrangement links TRBV7-6 to TRBJ2-3; 9 bases agree with TRBD1. Per germline, CDR1 SGHVS and CDR2 FNYEAQ. The CDR3 sequence is 15 residues long. Trimming removed 5 bases from V and 1 base from J; junction bases left unmatched: 4. CDR3 region: CASSRWTGGTDTQYF. CDR3 nucleotides: TGTGCCAGCAGCCGATGGACAGGGGGCACAGATACGCAGTATTTT.

The V gene is TRBV15, the J gene TRBJ2-7; TRBD2 is a possible D gene (6 bases). Germline values: CDR1 LNHNV, CDR2 YYDKDF (reference sequence). The V end lost 1 base, the J end lost 7 bases, and 14 bases lay between the germline ends. CDR3 length: 14 amino acids. The CDR3 DNA reads as TGTGCCACCAGCAGAGGAATGGGGGGAGTGGAGCAGTACTTC. Its translation: CATSRGMGGVEQYF.

This chain connects TRBV5-5 to TRBJ2-5, with a weak D call TRBD1 (6 bases). This CDR3 contains 15 residues. Germline CDR1 reads SGHKS; CDR2 reads YYEKEE (reference sequence). V lost 3 bases to trimming and J lost 2 bases, with 14 bases between them. CDR3 in amino acids: CASSSLFGQQETQYF. The CDR3 DNA sequence: TGTGCCAGCAGCTCATTGTTTGGACAGCAAGAGACCCAGTACTTC.

The CDR3 coding sequence is TGTGCCAGCACCATCTTGGGGAGCACTGAAGCTTTCTTT. Translating it yields CASTILGSTEAFF. J is TRBJ1-1 and V is TRBV5-6, with unresolved D. The CDR3 is 13 residues long. The V end was cut by 6 bases, the J end by 4 bases, with 13 bases between. Germline V gives CDR1 SGHDT, CDR2 YYEEEE.

V and J are TRBV9 and TRBJ2-7; 15 bases align to TRBD2. The germline gives CDR1 SGDLS, CDR2 YYNGEE. V trimming: 4 bases; J trimming: 4 bases; junction bases outside the gene matches: 3. The length of the CDR3 is 15 residues. CDR3 sequence: CASSSGLAGGYEQYF. Written as DNA, the CDR3 is TGTGCCAGCAGCTCCGGACTAGCGGGGGGGTACGAGCAGTACTTC.

The rearrangement joins TRBV4-3 to TRBJ1-2, with D perhaps TRBD1 (5 bases). This CDR3 is 15 amino acids long. Trimming took off 3 bases at V and 7 bases at J, with 18 bases between the two ends. Germline-derived CDR1 and CDR2 are LGHNA and YSLEER. CDR3 DNA: TGCGCCAGCAGCCACGGTCAGGGATCCGGAGCTGGCTACACCTTC. Its translation: CASSHGQGSGAGYTF.

This rearrangement joins TRBV28 to TRBJ2-1; 8 bases line up with TRBD1. This CDR3 spans 15 amino acids. The junction had 6 bases not matched to a gene; V was cut back by 4 bases and J by 4 bases. Germline values: CDR1 MDHEN, CDR2 SYDVKM. CDR3 sequence (DNA): TGTGCCAGCAGTTCTGACAGGGGATGGTACAATGAGCAGTTCTTC. Its translation: CASSSDRGWYNEQFF.

This clone was seen a few times. The chain carries TRBV28 and TRBJ2-1, with 7 bases that match TRBD2. Germline values: CDR1 MDHEN, CDR2 SYDVKM. The junction had 15 bases not matched to a gene; V was cut back by 4 bases and J by 0 bases. CDR3 size: 19 residues. The CDR3 reads CASSSGWRFGGSSYNEQFF. CDR3 DNA: TGTGCCAGCAGTTCGGGATGGAGGTTTGGCGGGAGCTCCTACAATGAGCAGTTCTTC.

This chain connects TRBV30 to TRBJ1-1; a weak D match, TRBD1 (6 bases). CDR1 is GTSNPN, CDR2 SVGIG, per germline (reference sequence). Trimming took 8 bases from V and 0 from J, leaving 13 bases between them. This CDR3 comprises 13 residues. The CDR3 sequence: CAVDRNLNTEAFF. CDR3 sequence (DNA): TGTGCCGTTGACAGGAATTTGAACACTGAAGCTTTCTTT. Looking up the rest from reference TRBV30 and TRBJ1-1 gives the full variable domain: SQTIHQWPATLVQPVGSPLSLECTVEGTSNPNLYWYRQAAGRGLQLLFYSVGIGQISSEVPQNLSASRPQDRQFILSSKKLLLSDSGFYLCAVDRNLNTEAFFGQGTRLTVV.